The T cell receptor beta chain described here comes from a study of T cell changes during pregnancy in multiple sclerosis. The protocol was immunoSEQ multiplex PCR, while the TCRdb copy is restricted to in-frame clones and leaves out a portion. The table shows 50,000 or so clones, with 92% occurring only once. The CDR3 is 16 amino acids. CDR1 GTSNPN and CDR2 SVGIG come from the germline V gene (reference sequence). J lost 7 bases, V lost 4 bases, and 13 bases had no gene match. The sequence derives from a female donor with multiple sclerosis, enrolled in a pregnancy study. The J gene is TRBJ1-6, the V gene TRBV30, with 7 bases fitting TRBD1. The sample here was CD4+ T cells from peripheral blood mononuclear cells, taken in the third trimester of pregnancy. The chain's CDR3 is CAWTSSSGTENSPLHF. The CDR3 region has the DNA TGTGCCTGGACCTCAAGTTCCGGGACAGAGAATTCACCCCTCCACTTT.